This TCR beta chain was sequenced in a study of T cells in Graves' hyperthyroidism and ophthalmopathy. General observations from the study: A model of 13 V-J pairs discriminated ophthalmopathy from stable hyperthyroidism.

This clonotype was picked up many times. Antigen: not known. This CDR3 has 14 residues. Trimming took 8 bases from V and 0 from J, leaving 11 bases between them. Germline V gene data show CDR1 as SNHLY and CDR2 as FYNNEI. RNA transcripts yielded amplified TCR beta CDR3 regions. First-round RT-PCR with HTBI primers amplified the TCR CDR3 region. TCRdb re-called the multiplex PCR reads with MiXCR, one entry per CDR3 protein. The sample contains approximately 710,000 distinct CDR3 sequences, roughly 17% of which appear only once. No progression to ophthalmopathy during 18 months of follow-up defined stable disease. Investigators excluded patients with uncontrolled infection, other autoimmune disease, pregnancy or lactation.

This TCR came from a man aged 50-59 years with Graves' hyperthyroidism. The gene calls are TRBV2 and TRBJ2-1, with D possibly matching TRBD2 (5 bases). The sequencing input was blood. The CDR3 is CASQWESSYNEQFF. CDR3 nucleotide sequence: TGTGCCAGCCAATGGGAGTCCTCCTACAATGAGCAGTTCTTC.